The 11 T cell receptor beta chains below were found in one sample sequenced in a study of Graves' ophthalmopathy and Graves' hyperthyroidism. Beta-chain TCR CDR3 regions were amplified from RNA transcripts. Second-round multiplex PCR came after a first-round RT-PCR that employed HTBI primers. MiXCR, applied by TCRdb to the multiplex PCR reads, yields one record per CDR3 protein. The profile shows 450,000 to 600,000 distinct CDR3 sequences, approximately 37% of them singletons. Material for sequencing was peripheral blood or thyroid tissue (not recorded which). These receptors originate from an adult man with Graves' hyperthyroidism.

A note on this clonotype: This sequence may be a read error, since a much larger clone differs from it by one base. The genes are TRBV6-5 and TRBJ1-1; D remains ambiguous. The CDR3 contains 15 residues. Germline CDR1 MNHEY, CDR2 SVGAGI. V was clipped by 2 bases and J by 4 bases, with 14 bases between them. CDR3 sequence reads: CASSYGAGKPTEAFF. The CDR3 bases are TGTGCCAGCAGTTACGGCGCGGGTAAGCCCACTGAAGCTTTCTTT.

About this clonotype: Since a much larger clone is just one base distant, this may be a read error. J is TRBJ2-3 and V is TRBV24-1; tentatively, D is TRBD1 (5 bases). Germline V gene data show CDR1 as KGHDR and CDR2 as SFDVKD. There are 16 residues in the CDR3. The V end was cut by 3 bases, the J end by 1 base, with 13 bases between. CDR3 sequence reads: CATSDPRTRGTDTQYF. The DNA for the CDR3 is TGTGCCACCAGTGATCCTAGGACAAGGGGCACAGATACGCAGTATTTT.

This clonotype was picked up many times. The chain joins TRBV11-2 to TRBJ2-7; D gene ambiguous. Trimming took off 6 bases at V and 4 bases at J, with 13 bases between the two ends. The germline V gene has CDR1 SGHAT and CDR2 FQNNGV. The CDR3 is 13 amino acids. The CDR3 region has the DNA TGTGCCAGCAGATCCATCCCCAAGTACGAGCAGTACTTC. As protein: CASRSIPKYEQYF.

This chain joins TRBV20-1 and TRBJ1-5; the D gene is possibly TRBD1 (5 bases). V was pared by 1 base and J by 14 bases, with 18 bases between. This CDR3 spans 13 amino acids. The germline CDR1 and CDR2 sequences are DFQATT and SNEGSKA (reference sequence). The CDR3 reads CSARVEGQGYEHF. In DNA, the CDR3 is TGCAGTGCTAGAGTGGAGGGCCAGGGCTACGAGCATTTT.

CDR3 DNA sequence: TGTGCCAGCAGCTTAGGGACAGGGATCGAGACCCAGTACTTC. Its protein product is CASSLGTGIETQYF. The chain couples TRBV7-9 to TRBJ2-5, with 8 bases lining up with TRBD1. Germline loops: CDR1 SEHNR, CDR2 FQNEAQ (reference sequence). This CDR3 is built from 14 residues. Losses at the gene ends were 1 base for V and 5 bases for J; bases not matched to a gene: 3.

This clonotype appeared many times. The chain combines TRBV12-3 or TRBV12-4 with TRBJ2-5, with 15 bases identical to TRBD2. This CDR3 contains 19 residues. V gave up 4 bases and J gave up 3 bases; unmatched junction bases: 12. The CDR3 DNA sequence: TGTGCCAGCAGTTCCCGGACTAGCGGGAGGGCGATCGCGAAAGAGACCCAGTACTTC. As protein: CASSSRTSGRAIAKETQYF.

V is TRBV2 and J is TRBJ2-1; no firm D call. The CDR3 covers 13 residues. Germline CDR1 reads SNHLY; CDR2 reads FYNNEI. V was cut by 8 bases and J by 6 bases, with 14 bases left in between. As DNA, the CDR3 is TGTGCCAGCGCCAGAGGACCCCCCAATGAGCAGTTCTTC. Translation gives CASARGPPNEQFF.

This clonotype was observed at least ten times. The rearrangement uses TRBV20-1 and TRBJ2-7, with 7 bases that match TRBD1. With V trimmed by 1 base and J by 0 bases, 6 bases remained unmatched. In germline, CDR1 is DFQATT, CDR2 SNEGSKA (reference sequence). The CDR3 is 15 amino acids. The CDR3 protein is CSARGQGQFSYEQYF. The CDR3 region has the DNA TGCAGTGCTAGAGGGCAGGGACAGTTCTCCTACGAGCAGTACTTC.

This clonotype appeared a few times. The chain links TRBV18 to TRBJ2-7; D unresolved. The V end lost 3 bases, the J end lost 7 bases, and 19 bases lay between the germline ends. The CDR3 covers 15 residues. Germline V lookup: CDR1 KGHSH, CDR2 LQKENI. The CDR3 DNA reads as TGTGCCAGCTCACCGTCCCGTGGCATCGCCTGGGAGCAGTACTTC. It yields the protein CASSPSRGIAWEQYF.

This clonotype was recorded at least ten times. The chain couples TRBV7-8 to TRBJ1-2; maybe TRBD1 (5 bases). Germline V gene sequence: CDR1 SGHVS, CDR2 FQNEAQ. V lost 0 bases and J 2 bases, leaving 13 bases between the germline ends. The CDR3 is made up of 16 amino acids. The CDR3 DNA is TGTGCCAGCAGCTTAGCTCCACCGACAGTCAACTATGGCTACACCTTC. This translates into CASSLAPPTVNYGYTF.

The chain has TRBV7-8 and TRBJ2-2; a weak D match, TRBD1 (5 bases). CDR1 SGHVS and CDR2 FQNEAQ come from the germline V gene. The CDR3 length is 15 residues. The V end lost 6 bases, the J end lost 0 bases, and 11 bases lay between the germline ends. The CDR3 DNA reads as TGTGCCAGCAGTTATCAGGGATCGAACACCGGGGAGCTGTTTTTT. Translated, it gives CASSYQGSNTGELFF.